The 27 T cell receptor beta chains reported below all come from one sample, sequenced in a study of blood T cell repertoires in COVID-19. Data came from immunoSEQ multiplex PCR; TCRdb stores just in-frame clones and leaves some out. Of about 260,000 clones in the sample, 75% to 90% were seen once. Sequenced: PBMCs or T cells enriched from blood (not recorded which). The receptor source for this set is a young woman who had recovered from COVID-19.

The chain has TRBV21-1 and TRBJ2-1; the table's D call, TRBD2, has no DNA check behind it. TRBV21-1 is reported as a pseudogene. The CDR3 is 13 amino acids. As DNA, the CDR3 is TGTGCCAGCAGCAGGTGGAGGGGCGGTGAGCAGTTCTTC. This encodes CASSRWRGGEQFF.

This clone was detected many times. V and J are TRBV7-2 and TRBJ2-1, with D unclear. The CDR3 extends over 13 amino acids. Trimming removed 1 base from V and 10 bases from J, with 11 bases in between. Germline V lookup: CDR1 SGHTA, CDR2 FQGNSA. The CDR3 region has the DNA TGTGCCAGCAGCTTAGGTGCTAGAGGCGAGCAGTTCTTC. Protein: CASSLGARGEQFF.

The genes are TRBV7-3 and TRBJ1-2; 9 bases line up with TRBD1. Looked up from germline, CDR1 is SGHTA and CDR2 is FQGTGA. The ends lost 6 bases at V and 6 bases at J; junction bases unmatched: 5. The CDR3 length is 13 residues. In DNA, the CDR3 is TGTGCCAGCAGTTTCGGACAGGGGAATGGCTACACCTTC. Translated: CASSFGQGNGYTF.

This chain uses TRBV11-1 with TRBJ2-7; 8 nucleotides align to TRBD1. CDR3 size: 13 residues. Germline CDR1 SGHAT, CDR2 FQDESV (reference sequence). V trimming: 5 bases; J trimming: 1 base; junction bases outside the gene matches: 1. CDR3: CASSRQGSYEQYF. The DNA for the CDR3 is TGTGCCAGCAGCAGACAGGGGTCCTACGAGCAGTACTTC.

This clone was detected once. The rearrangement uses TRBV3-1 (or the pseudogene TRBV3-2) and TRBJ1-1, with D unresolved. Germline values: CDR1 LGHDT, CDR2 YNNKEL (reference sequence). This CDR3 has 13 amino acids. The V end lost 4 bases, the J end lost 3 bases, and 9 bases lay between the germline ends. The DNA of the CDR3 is TGTGCCAGCAGCCGGTTCAGTTACACTGAAGCTTTCTTT. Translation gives CASSRFSYTEAFF.

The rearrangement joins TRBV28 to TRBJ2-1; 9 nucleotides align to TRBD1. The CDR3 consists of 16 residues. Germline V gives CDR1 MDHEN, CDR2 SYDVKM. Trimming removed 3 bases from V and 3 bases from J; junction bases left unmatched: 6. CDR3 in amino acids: CASSFRTGARYNEQFF. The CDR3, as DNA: TGTGCCAGCAGTTTCCGGACAGGGGCCCGCTACAATGAGCAGTTCTTC. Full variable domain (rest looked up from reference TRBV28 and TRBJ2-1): DVKVTQSSRYLVKRTGEKVFLECVQDMDHENMFWYRQDPGLGLRLIYFSYDVKMKEKGDIPEGYSVSREKKERFSLILESASTNQTSMYLCASSFRTGARYNEQFFGPGTRLTVL.

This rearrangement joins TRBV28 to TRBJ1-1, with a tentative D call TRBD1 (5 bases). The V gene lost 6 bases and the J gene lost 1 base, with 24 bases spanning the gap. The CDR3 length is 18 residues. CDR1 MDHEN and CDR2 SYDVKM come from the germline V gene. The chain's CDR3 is CASSAPGQPRGRNTEAFF. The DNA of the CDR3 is TGTGCCAGCAGCGCTCCTGGGCAGCCGCGGGGGAGGAACACTGAAGCTTTCTTT.

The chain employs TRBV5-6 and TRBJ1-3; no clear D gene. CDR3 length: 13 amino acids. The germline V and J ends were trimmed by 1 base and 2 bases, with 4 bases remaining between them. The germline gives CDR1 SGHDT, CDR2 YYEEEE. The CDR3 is CASSLRAGNTIYF. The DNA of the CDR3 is TGTGCCAGCAGCTTGAGAGCTGGAAACACCATATATTTT.

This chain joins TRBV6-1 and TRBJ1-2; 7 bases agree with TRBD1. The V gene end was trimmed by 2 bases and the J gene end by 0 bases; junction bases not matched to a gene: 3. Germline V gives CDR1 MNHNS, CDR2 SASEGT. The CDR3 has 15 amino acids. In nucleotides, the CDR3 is TGTGCCAGCAGTGAAATCCAGGGGGCTAACTATGGCTACACCTTC. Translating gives CASSEIQGANYGYTF.

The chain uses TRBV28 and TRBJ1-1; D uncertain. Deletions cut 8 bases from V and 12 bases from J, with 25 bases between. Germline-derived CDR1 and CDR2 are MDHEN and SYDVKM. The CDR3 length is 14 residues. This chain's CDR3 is CASHTNQNGMATFF. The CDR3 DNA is TGTGCCAGCCATACAAACCAGAACGGGATGGCGACTTTCTTT.

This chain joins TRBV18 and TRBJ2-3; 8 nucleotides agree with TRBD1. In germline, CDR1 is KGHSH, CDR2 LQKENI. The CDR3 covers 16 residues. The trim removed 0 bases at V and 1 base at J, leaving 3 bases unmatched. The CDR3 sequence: CASSPPTGEGTDTQYF. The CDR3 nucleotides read TGTGCCAGCTCACCACCGACAGGGGAAGGCACAGATACGCAGTATTTT.

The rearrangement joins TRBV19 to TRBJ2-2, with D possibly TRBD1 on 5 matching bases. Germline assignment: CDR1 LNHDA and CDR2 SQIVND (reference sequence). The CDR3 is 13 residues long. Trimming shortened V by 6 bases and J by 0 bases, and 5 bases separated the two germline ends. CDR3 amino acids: CASSRANTGELFF. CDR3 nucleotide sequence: TGTGCCAGTAGCAGGGCGAACACCGGGGAGCTGTTTTTT.

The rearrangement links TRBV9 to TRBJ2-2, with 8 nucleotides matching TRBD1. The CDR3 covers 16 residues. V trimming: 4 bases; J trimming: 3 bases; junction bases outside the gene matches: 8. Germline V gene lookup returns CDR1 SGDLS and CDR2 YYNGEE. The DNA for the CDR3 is TGTGCCAGCAGCAACCCAGGGGGCGCGGACACCGGGGAGCTGTTTTTT. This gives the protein CASSNPGGADTGELFF.

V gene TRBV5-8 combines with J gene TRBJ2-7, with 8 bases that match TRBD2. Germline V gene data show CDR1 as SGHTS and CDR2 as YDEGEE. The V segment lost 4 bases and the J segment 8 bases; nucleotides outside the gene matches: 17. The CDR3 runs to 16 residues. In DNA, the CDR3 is TGTGCCAGCAGCCTACCGTTAGCGGGGCCTTCTTCTAAGCAGTACTTC. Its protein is CASSLPLAGPSSKQYF.

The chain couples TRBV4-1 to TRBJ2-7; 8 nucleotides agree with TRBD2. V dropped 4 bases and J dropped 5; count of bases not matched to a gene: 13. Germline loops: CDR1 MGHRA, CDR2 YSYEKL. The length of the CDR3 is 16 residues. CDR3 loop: CASSLGHGGGSDEQYF. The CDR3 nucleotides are TGCGCCAGCAGCCTCGGGCACGGCGGGGGGAGTGACGAGCAGTACTTC.

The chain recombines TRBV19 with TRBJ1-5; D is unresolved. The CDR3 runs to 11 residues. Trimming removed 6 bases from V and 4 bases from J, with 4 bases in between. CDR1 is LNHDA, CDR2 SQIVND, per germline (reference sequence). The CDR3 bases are TGTGCCAGTAGCACAAATCAGCCCCAGCATTTT. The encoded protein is CASSTNQPQHF.

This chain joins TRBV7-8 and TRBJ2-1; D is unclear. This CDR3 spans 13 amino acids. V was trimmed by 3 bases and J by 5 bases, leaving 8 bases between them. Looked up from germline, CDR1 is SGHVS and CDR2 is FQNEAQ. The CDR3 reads CASSFGGNNEQFF. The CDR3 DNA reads TGTGCCAGCAGCTTTGGCGGCAACAATGAGCAGTTCTTC.

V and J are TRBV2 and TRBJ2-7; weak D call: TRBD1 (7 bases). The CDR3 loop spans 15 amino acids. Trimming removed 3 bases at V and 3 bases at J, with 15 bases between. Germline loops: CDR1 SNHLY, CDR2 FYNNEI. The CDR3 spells CASSDTAGGNYEQYF. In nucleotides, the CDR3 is TGTGCCAGCAGTGACACGGCAGGGGGGAACTACGAGCAGTACTTC.

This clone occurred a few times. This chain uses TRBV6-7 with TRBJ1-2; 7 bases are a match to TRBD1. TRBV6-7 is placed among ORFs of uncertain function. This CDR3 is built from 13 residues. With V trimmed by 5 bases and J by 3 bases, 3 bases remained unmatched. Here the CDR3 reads CASSDRVDYGYTF. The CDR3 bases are TGTGCCAGCAGTGACAGGGTTGACTATGGCTACACCTTC.

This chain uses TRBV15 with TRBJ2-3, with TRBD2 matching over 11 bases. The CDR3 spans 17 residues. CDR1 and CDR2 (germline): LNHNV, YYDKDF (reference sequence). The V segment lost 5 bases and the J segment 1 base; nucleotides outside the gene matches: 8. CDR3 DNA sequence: TGTGCCACCAGCGCCCGACTAGCGGGGCCCGGCACAGATACGCAGTATTTT. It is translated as CATSARLAGPGTDTQYF.

CDR3 DNA sequence: TGTGCCAGCAGCGGGGACAGGTTAAACACCGGGGAGCTGTTTTTT. It yields the protein CASSGDRLNTGELFF. The genes are TRBV9 and TRBJ2-2; 8 bases match TRBD1. This CDR3 region has 15 residues. Unmatched junction bases numbered 3, after V lost 3 bases and J lost 2 bases. In germline, CDR1 is SGDLS, CDR2 YYNGEE.

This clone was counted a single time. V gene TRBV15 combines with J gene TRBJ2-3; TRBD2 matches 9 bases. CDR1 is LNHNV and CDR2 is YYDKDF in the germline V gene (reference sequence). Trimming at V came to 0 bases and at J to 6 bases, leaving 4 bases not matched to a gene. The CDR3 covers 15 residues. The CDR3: CATSRDVSGGDTQYF. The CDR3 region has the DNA TGTGCCACCAGCAGAGATGTAAGCGGGGGGGATACGCAGTATTTT. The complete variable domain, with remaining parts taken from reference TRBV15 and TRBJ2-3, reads DAMVIQNPRYQVTQFGKPVTLSCSQTLNHNVMYWYQQKSSQAPKLLFHYYDKDFNNEADTPDNFQSRRPNTSFCFLDIRSPGLGDTAMYLCATSRDVSGGDTQYFGPGTRLTVL.

The chain's CDR3 is CASGLSAVNTEAFF. CDR3 DNA: TGTGCTAGTGGTTTGAGCGCAGTGAACACTGAAGCTTTCTTT. This sequence joins TRBV12-5 and TRBJ1-1; D not resolved. Looked up from germline, CDR1 is LGHNT and CDR2 is FRNRAP. V dropped 2 bases and J dropped 0 bases, with 7 bases sitting between them. This CDR3 has 14 residues.

In nucleotides, the CDR3 is TGCGCCAGCAGCCAAGATCTAGTGGCGGTCGGGGAGCTGTTTTTT. Protein: CASSQDLVAVGELFF. V usage is TRBV4-1 and J usage is TRBJ2-2, with no clear D. V was cut by 0 bases and J by 7 bases, with 12 bases left in between. The V gene's germline CDR1 is MGHRA and CDR2 YSYEKL. The CDR3 runs to 15 residues.

The CDR3 DNA reads TGTGCCAGCAGCTTTGGCCTAGCGGGGGTCACCGGGGAGCTGTTTTTT. It specifies CASSFGLAGVTGELFF. V usage is TRBV11-1 and J usage is TRBJ2-2; 10 bases agree with TRBD2. Trimming removed 3 bases from V and 4 bases from J; junction bases left unmatched: 5. The CDR3 has 16 residues. Germline assignment: CDR1 SGHAT and CDR2 FQDESV (reference sequence).

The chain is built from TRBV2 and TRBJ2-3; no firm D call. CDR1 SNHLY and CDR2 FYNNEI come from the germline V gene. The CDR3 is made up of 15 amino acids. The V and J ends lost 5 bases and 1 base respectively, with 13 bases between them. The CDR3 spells CASSRPRGGTDTQYF. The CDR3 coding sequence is TGTGCCAGCAGTCGCCCCAGAGGAGGCACAGATACGCAGTATTTT.

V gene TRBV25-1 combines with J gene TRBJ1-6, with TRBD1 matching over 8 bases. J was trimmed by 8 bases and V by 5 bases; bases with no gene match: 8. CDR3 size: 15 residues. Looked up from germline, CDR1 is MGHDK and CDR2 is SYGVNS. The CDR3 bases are TGTGCCAGCAGTCCCCGGACAGGGAAGGATTCACCCCTCCACTTT. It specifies CASSPRTGKDSPLHF.